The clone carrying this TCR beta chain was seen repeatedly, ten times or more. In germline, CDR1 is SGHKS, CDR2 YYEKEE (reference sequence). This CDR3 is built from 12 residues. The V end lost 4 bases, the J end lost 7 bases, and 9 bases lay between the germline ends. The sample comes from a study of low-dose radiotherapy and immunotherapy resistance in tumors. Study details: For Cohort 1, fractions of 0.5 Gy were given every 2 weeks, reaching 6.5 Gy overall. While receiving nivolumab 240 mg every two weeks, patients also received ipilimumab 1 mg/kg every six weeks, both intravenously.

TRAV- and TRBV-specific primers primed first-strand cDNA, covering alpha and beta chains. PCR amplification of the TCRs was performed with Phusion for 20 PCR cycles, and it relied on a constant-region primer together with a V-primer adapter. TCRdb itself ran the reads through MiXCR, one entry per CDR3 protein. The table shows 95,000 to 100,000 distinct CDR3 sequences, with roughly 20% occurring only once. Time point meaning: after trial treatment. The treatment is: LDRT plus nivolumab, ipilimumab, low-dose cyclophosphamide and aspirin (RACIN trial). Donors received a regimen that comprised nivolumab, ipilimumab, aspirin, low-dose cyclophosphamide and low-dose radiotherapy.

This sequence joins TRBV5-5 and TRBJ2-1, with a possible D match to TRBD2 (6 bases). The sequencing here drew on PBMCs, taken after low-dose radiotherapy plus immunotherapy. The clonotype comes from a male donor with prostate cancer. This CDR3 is CASSVRGNEQFF. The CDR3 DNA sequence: TGTGCCAGCAGCGTCCGGGGGAATGAGCAGTTCTTC.